Listed below are T cell receptor beta chains from one sample, sequenced in a study of cytomegalovirus exposure and HLA in healthy donors. Assay: immunoSEQ multiplex PCR; the TCRdb copy retains only in-frame clones and omits some. Of fewer than 250,000 clones in the sample, about 89% were seen once. The sample was PBMCs. These receptors all stem from a man aged 25-40 years in good health and CMV-seronegative. CDR3s include the opening cysteine and the closing phenylalanine or tryptophan. Fields, in order: clone size, V gene, D gene, J gene, CDR3 DNA, CDR3 protein. A D gene is named only where the DNA matches it firmly. Expanded clones get a size class; other rows say once, few or many, or leave the size out.

-	TRBV2	TRBD1	TRBJ2-1	TGTGCCAGCAGTACCGGGACAGGGGTTACAGGTGGGCAGTTCTTC	CASSTGTGVTGGQFF
-	TRBV4-3	TRBD2	TRBJ2-7	TGCGCCAGCAGCCAAGCCAGACTAGCGGGATACGAGCAGTACTTC	CASSQARLAGYEQYF
-	TRBV7-2	TRBD2	TRBJ2-1	TGTGCCAGCAGCCCCGGGACTACGCTCTACAATGAGCAGTTCTTC	CASSPGTTLYNEQFF
-	TRBV7-9	TRBD1	TRBJ1-2	TGTGCCAGCAGCCAGACAGGGACACTCTACACCTTC	CASSQTGTLYTF
-	TRBV5-1	-	TRBJ2-1	TGCGCCAGCAGCTTGGGGTCCTCTGGTTCGGGGAATGAGCAGTTCTTC	CASSLGSSGSGNEQFF
-	TRBV28	-	TRBJ2-1	TGTGCCAGCAGTAGCGAGAAGGCGGGACAGAGCTACAATGAGCAGTTCTTC	CASSSEKAGQSYNEQFF
few	TRBV10-3	-	TRBJ1-6	TGTGCCATCAGAGATTTCAGGGAATCCTATAATTCACCCCTCCACTTT	CAIRDFRESYNSPLHF
-	TRBV4-1	TRBD2	TRBJ2-1	TGCGCCAGCACGTTCGGGACTAGCGGGAGGCAGTTCTTC	CASTFGTSGRQFF
-	TRBV18	TRBD1	TRBJ2-7	TGTGCCAGCTCACCGGGGGACAGGTCTTGGTACGAGCAGTACTTC	CASSPGDRSWYEQYF
-	TRBV27	TRBD1	TRBJ1-1	TGTGCCAGCAGTTACAGGGGGCTTAACACTGAAGCTTTCTTT	CASSYRGLNTEAFF
-	TRBV5-4	TRBD1	TRBJ1-2	TGTGCCAGCAGCTTGGTTGGGGACAGGGCTGGGAACACCTTC	CASSLVGDRAGNTF
once	TRBV7-2	TRBD1	TRBJ1-1	TGTGCCAGCAGCCACCGGGACAGGGAAGCTTTCTTT	CASSHRDREAFF
-	TRBV19	-	TRBJ1-1	TGTGCCACAATGACAGGGAACACTGAAGCTTTCTTT	CATMTGNTEAFF
-	TRBV5-1	TRBD2	TRBJ2-1	TGCGCCAGCAGCTCCCTGACTAGCGGCTCCTACAATGAGCAGTTCTTC	CASSSLTSGSYNEQFF
-	TRBV29-1	-	TRBJ1-1	TGCAGCGTTGACGAGGTGGAAGCTTTCTTT	CSVDEVEAFF
few	TRBV7-2	TRBD2	TRBJ2-5	TGTGCCAGCAGCCCAGGGACTAGCGGGAGGAGGGTTGGTGAGACCCAGTACTTC	CASSPGTSGRRVGETQYF
-	TRBV5-1	-	TRBJ2-7	TGCGCCAGCAGCTTGGGATCGACTAAGGGTAGGGCCTACGAGCAGTACTTC	CASSLGSTKGRAYEQYF
-	TRBV7-7	-	TRBJ1-1	TGTGCTAGCAGCCAGCTGACAGAGAGGTATACTGAAGCTTTCTTT	CASSQLTERYTEAFF
-	TRBV18	TRBD2	TRBJ2-1	TGTGCCAGCTCACCCCTCCTAGCGGCCCCTTACAATGAGCAGTTCTTC	CASSPLLAAPYNEQFF
-	TRBV5-5	-	TRBJ2-3	TGTGCCAGCAGATTGGTCGGGGATACGCAGTATTTT	CASRLVGDTQYF
-	TRBV5-1	TRBD2	TRBJ2-5	TGCGCCAGCAGAAGTGGACTAGCGGGAGTCCCAGAGACCCAGTACTTC	CASRSGLAGVPETQYF
-	TRBV7-2	-	TRBJ1-2	TGTGCCAGCAGGTCACCCGGGACATACCATGGCTACACCTTC	CASRSPGTYHGYTF
-	TRBV6-1	-	TRBJ2-7	TGTGCCAGCACTATGTGGGGGGAGGACTCCTACGAGCAGTACTTC	CASTMWGEDSYEQYF
-	TRBV15	TRBD1	TRBJ1-1	TGTGCCACCAGCAGAGGCGGAGGGACAGGTGAGACTGAAGCTTTCTTT	CATSRGGGTGETEAFF
-	TRBV18	-	TRBJ1-1	TGTGCCAGCTCACCACCCAAGGGAGGGGGCACTGAAGCTTTCTTT	CASSPPKGGGTEAFF
-	TRBV9	-	TRBJ2-3	TGTGCCAGGCGCGGCCAGGGCCTCACGGATACGCAGTATTTT	CARRGQGLTDTQYF
-	TRBV28	TRBD2	TRBJ2-1	TGTGCCAGCAGTTTGCTAGCGGGGGGGCGGGGTGAGCAGTTCTTC	CASSLLAGGRGEQFF
-	TRBV11-2	-	TRBJ2-3	TGTGCCAGCAGCTTTGTCAGAAATACGCAGTATTTT	CASSFVRNTQYF
-	TRBV9	TRBD2	TRBJ2-7	TGTGCCAGCAGCTTGGGAACTAGCGGGGTATACGAGCAGTACTTC	CASSLGTSGVYEQYF
once	TRBV6-6	TRBD1	TRBJ1-1	TGTGCCAGCACTTCCAATGCACAGGGGTCCGGCACTGAAGCTTTCTTT	CASTSNAQGSGTEAFF
-	TRBV10-3	-	TRBJ2-7	TGTGCCATCGCCGTAAGACCGGTTGCGGTCTACGAGCAGTACTTC	CAIAVRPVAVYEQYF
few	TRBV11-3	TRBD1	TRBJ2-3	TGTGCCAGCAGCTCGGGACAGGGGGACGCAGATACGCAGTATTTT	CASSSGQGDADTQYF
-	TRBV7-2	-	TRBJ2-1	TGTGCCAGCAGATCCGCAGGGATAAACGTTCACAATGAGCAGTTCTTC	CASRSAGINVHNEQFF
-	TRBV5-8	-	TRBJ1-3	TGTGCCGGTGGGGGGAGATCTGGAAACACCATATATTTT	CAGGGRSGNTIYF
-	TRBV2	-	TRBJ2-5	TGTGCCAGCAAAGAGGAATGGGAGCAGTACTTC	CASKEEWEQYF
-	TRBV7-9	-	TRBJ2-5	TGTGCCAGCAGCCCGCGGGCTTCAGCCGAGACCCAGTACTTC	CASSPRASAETQYF
-	TRBV7-2	-	TRBJ2-1	TGTGCCAGCAGCGCTCGGGGATACAATGAGCAGTTCTTC	CASSARGYNEQFF
once	TRBV5-1	TRBD2	TRBJ2-1	TGCGCCAGCAGCCAATCGACTAGCGCCTACAATGAGCAGTTCTTC	CASSQSTSAYNEQFF
-	TRBV7-9	-	TRBJ2-5	TGTGCCAGCAGCTTATCGGGACTTTCGGAGACCCAGTACTTC	CASSLSGLSETQYF
-	TRBV27	TRBD2	TRBJ2-2	TGTGCCAGCAGTGATAGCGGGGGAGTGGTCGGGGAGCTGTTTTTT	CASSDSGGVVGELFF
-	TRBV27	TRBD2	TRBJ2-2	TGTGCCAGCAGCATTTGGCCTCCCTATGCGGGGGCCGGGGAGCTGTTTTTT	CASSIWPPYAGAGELFF
-	TRBV6-1	-	TRBJ1-2	TGTGCCAGCACAGGACAGAACTATGGCTACACCTTC	CASTGQNYGYTF
once	TRBV6-4	TRBD2	TRBJ2-2	TGTGCCAGCTCGGCGGGACTAAACACCGGGGAGCTGTTTTTT	CASSAGLNTGELFF
-	TRBV4-1	TRBD2	TRBJ2-1	TGCGCCAGCAGCCCGTGGCAGCGGGAGGGCCTGTACAATGAGCAGTTCTTC	CASSPWQREGLYNEQFF
-	TRBV15	-	TRBJ1-5	TGTGCCACCAGCAGAGGTAGCCAGAGCAATCAGCCCCAGCATTTT	CATSRGSQSNQPQHF
-	TRBV2	-	TRBJ2-5	TGTGCCAGCACTCCCACCGGGGGTACGGAGACCCAGTACTTC	CASTPTGGTETQYF
-	TRBV6-4	-	TRBJ2-3	TGTGCCAGCAGTGACTCACAGGGTGGCACAGATACGCAGTATTTT	CASSDSQGGTDTQYF
-	TRBV7-2	-	TRBJ2-7	TGTGCCAGCAGCTTGGGTATCAGCGGTCCTACCTACGAGCAGTACTTT	CASSLGISGPTYEQYF
-	TRBV2	TRBD1	TRBJ1-1	TGTGCCAGCAGGCCTCGACAGGGTTCGAACACTGAAGCTTTCTTT	CASRPRQGSNTEAFF
-	TRBV2	TRBD2	TRBJ2-3	TGTGCCAGCAGTGGGGCCCTGGCGGGGGCGCAGTATTTT	CASSGALAGAQYF
few	TRBV7-2	-	TRBJ2-3	TGTGCCAGCAGCTTCAACACACCTCCCACAGATACGCAGTATTTT	CASSFNTPPTDTQYF
-	TRBV19	-	TRBJ1-3	TGTGCCAGTAGTATTCGTCGGGAAAACACCATATATTTT	CASSIRRENTIYF